This T cell receptor beta chain is drawn from a study of CD8+ T cells in alopecia areata. Study summary: Treatment comprised oral tofacitinib, 5 to 10 mg twice daily, in treated patients.

RNA was extracted and reverse transcribed into cDNA as the sequencing template. Sequencing used immunoSEQ multiplex PCR; TCRdb keeps in-frame clones, though not all of them. The sample lists 220,000 or so clones; around 62% were seen once. With regard to this clone: Its target is unknown.

Germline values: CDR1 MGHDK, CDR2 SYGVNS. The CDR3 extends over 13 amino acids. V lost 3 bases and J 1 base, leaving 6 bases between the germline ends. Study-level points and caveats: Scalp lesions, especially in alopecia totalis/universalis, had higher clonality than normal scalp. Normal skin's resident alphabeta T cells are sequenced alongside lesional scalp T cells.

V is TRBV25-1 and J is TRBJ2-5, with unresolved D. The receptor was isolated from a human donor with alopecia areata. The specimen was CD4+ T cells sorted from blood, collected at week 0. In DNA form, the CDR3 reads TGTGCCAGCAGTGATACACCCCAAGAGACCCAGTACTTC. This gives the protein CASSDTPQETQYF.